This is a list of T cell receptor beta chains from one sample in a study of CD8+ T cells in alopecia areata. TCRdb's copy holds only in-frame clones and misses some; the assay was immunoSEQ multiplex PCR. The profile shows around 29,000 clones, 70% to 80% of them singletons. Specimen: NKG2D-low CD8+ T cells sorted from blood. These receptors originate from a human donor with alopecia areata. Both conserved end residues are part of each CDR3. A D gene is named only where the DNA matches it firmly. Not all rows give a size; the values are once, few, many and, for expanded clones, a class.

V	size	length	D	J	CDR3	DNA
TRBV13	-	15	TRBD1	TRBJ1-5	CASSSRDRGHQPQHF	TGTGCCAGCAGCTCCCGGGACAGGGGGCATCAGCCCCAGCATTTT
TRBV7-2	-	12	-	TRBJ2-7	CASISQGYEQYF	TGTGCCAGCATCTCGCAGGGGTACGAGCAGTACTTC
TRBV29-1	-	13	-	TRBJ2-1	CSVFPSKLGEQFF	TGCAGCGTTTTTCCCTCAAAACTGGGTGAGCAGTTCTTC
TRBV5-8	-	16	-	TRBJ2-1	CASSFTVLESYNEQFF	TGTGCCAGCAGCTTTACCGTCTTAGAATCCTACAATGAGCAGTTCTTC
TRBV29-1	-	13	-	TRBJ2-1	CSVDVRDYNEQFF	TGCAGCGTTGACGTGCGGGACTACAATGAGCAGTTCTTC
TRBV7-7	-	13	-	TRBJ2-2	CASSPGNTGELFF	TGTGCTAGCAGCCCCGGGAACACCGGGGAGCTGTTTTTT
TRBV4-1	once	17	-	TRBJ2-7	CASSLGRGSAGSYEQYF	TGCGCCAGCAGCCTAGGTCGTGGTAGCGCCGGCTCCTACGAGCAGTACTTC
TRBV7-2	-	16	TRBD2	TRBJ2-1	CASSLMGPGLVSEQFF	TGTGCCAGCAGCTTAATGGGACCGGGACTAGTGAGCGAGCAGTTCTTC
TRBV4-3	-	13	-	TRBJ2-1	CASSQGQYNEQFF	TGCGCCAGCAGCCAAGGACAGTACAATGAGCAGTTCTTC
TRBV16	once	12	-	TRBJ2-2	CASSQNVGELFF	TGTGCCAGCAGCCAAAATGTCGGGGAGCTGTTTTTT
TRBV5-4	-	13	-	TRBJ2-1	CASSRPEENEQFF	TGTGCCAGCAGCCGCCCTGAGGAAAATGAGCAGTTCTTC
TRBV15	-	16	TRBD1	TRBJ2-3	CATSRGPGQGTDTQYF	TGTGCCACCAGCAGAGGGCCGGGACAGGGTACAGATACGCAGTATTTT
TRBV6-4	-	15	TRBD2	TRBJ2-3	CASSESAGETDTQYF	TGTGCCAGCAGTGAATCAGCGGGAGAAACAGATACGCAGTATTTT
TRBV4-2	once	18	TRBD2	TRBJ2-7	CASSQDGTSGGVSYEQYF	TGTGCCAGCAGCCAAGACGGGACTAGCGGGGGGGTGTCCTACGAGCAGTACTTC
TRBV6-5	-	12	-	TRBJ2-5	CASSYEPGTQYF	TGTGCCAGCAGTTACGAACCGGGGACCCAGTACTTC
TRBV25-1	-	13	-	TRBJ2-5	CASSDTGRETQYF	TGTGCCAGCAGTGATACAGGGCGAGAGACCCAGTACTTC
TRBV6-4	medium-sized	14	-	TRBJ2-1	CASSDSGTHNEQFF	TGTGCCAGCAGTGACTCGGGAACTCACAATGAGCAGTTCTTC
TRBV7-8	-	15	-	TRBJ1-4	CASSQGVGINEKLFF	TGTGCCAGCAGCCAAGGGGTGGGAATCAATGAAAAACTGTTTTTT
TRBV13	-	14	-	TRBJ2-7	CASSLGLKTYEQYF	TGTGCCAGCAGCTTAGGACTAAAGACCTACGAGCAGTACTTC
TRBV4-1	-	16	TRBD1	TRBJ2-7	CASSQEGTGLSYEQYF	TGCGCCAGCAGCCAAGAGGGGACAGGGCTCTCCTACGAGCAGTACTTC
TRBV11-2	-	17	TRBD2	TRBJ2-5	CASSLVASGVNQETQYF	TGTGCCAGCAGCTTAGTAGCCAGCGGGGTTAACCAAGAGACCCAGTACTTC
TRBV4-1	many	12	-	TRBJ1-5	CASSQGDQPQHF	TGCGCCAGCAGCCAAGGTGATCAGCCCCAGCATTTT
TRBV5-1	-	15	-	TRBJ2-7	CASSMMGAGTYEQYF	TGCGCCAGCAGTATGATGGGGGCAGGGACCTACGAGCAGTACTTC
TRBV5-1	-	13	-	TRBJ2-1	CASSLGIKSEQFF	TGCGCCAGCAGCTTGGGGATTAAGTCTGAGCAGTTCTTC
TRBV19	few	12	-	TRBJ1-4	CATRDRNEKLFF	TGTGCCACCCGGGACCGTAATGAAAAACTGTTTTTT
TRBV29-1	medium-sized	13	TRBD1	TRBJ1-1	CSAKGQGNTEAFF	TGCAGCGCAAAGGGACAGGGGAACACTGAAGCTTTCTTT
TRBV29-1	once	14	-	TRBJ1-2	CSVEDPGQSYGYTF	TGCAGCGTTGAAGACCCGGGACAATCCTATGGCTACACCTTC
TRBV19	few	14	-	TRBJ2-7	CASSIFRGSYEQYF	TGTGCCAGTAGTATATTCAGAGGATCCTACGAGCAGTACTTC
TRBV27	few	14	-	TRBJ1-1	CASRTTQGYTEAFF	TGTGCCAGCAGGACTACCCAGGGTTATACTGAAGCTTTCTTT
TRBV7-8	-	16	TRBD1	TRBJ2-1	CASSLGRQGSLYEQFF	TGTGCCAGCAGCTTAGGGCGACAGGGGTCATTGTATGAGCAGTTCTTC
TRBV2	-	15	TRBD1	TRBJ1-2	CASNLPDRRFDGYTF	TGTGCCAGCAACCTCCCGGACAGGAGATTCGATGGCTACACCTTC
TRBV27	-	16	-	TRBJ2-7	CASSLSQTWYYYEQYF	TGTGCCAGCAGTTTATCCCAAACTTGGTACTACTACGAGCAGTACTTC
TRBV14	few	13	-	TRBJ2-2	CASGHFNTGELFF	TGTGCCAGCGGTCACTTTAACACCGGGGAGCTGTTTTTT
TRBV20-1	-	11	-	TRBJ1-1	CSVPWGTEAFF	TGCAGTGTTCCGTGGGGCACTGAAGCTTTCTTT
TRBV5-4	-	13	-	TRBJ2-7	CASSPRVSDEQYF	TGTGCCAGCAGCCCAAGGGTGTCGGACGAGCAGTACTTC
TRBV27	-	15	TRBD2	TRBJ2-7	CASSRGVGGVDEQYF	TGTGCCAGCAGCCGCGGTGTGGGGGGGGTAGACGAGCAGTACTTC
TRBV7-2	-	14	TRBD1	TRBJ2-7	CASSFGTGGYEQYF	TGTGCCAGCAGCTTTGGGACAGGGGGCTACGAGCAGTACTTC
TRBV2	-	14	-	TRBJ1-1	CAILPVSMSTEAFF	TGTGCCATTTTACCCGTGTCGATGAGCACTGAAGCTTTCTTT
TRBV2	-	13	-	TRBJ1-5	CASSASPGQPQHF	TGTGCCAGCAGTGCAAGTCCGGGGCAGCCCCAGCATTTT
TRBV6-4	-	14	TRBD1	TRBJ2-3	CASRTGQDADTQYF	TGTGCCAGCCGAACAGGACAGGATGCAGATACGCAGTATTTT
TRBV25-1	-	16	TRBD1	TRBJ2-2	CASSNQGQGYSGELFF	TGTGCCAGCAGCAATCAGGGACAGGGATATTCCGGGGAGCTGTTTTTT
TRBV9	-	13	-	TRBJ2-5	CASSVAWGETQYF	TGTGCCAGCAGCGTAGCTTGGGGGGAGACCCAGTACTTC